This record covers a single T cell receptor (beta chain). The antigen this receptor binds is unknown. No much larger clone is present one base from it, and per-base qualities are unavailable. In this study, focal radiation therapy paired with CTLA-4 blockade (ipilimumab) was tested in patients who had chemo-refractory metastatic non-small-cell lung cancer. The sample belongs to a study of radiotherapy plus CTLA-4 blockade in lung cancer (dated by TCRdb to the late 2010s). Study-wide context: Objective responses occurred in 18% of enrolled patients, and over 30% achieved disease control.

The library was made by the immunoSEQ multiplex PCR assay. In its TCRdb copy, this immuneACCESS table keeps in-frame sequences only and misses some clones. Where compared with another copy, unresolved V genes explain less than half of these, and the others have no known cause. Counted in this sample were 70,000 to 90,000 clones; 60% to 85% of them appeared once. 22% of the sample comes from the top ten. On the study overall, not on this receptor specifically: The strongest predictors of response, as reported, were early dynamic changes in blood T cell clones along with a rise in serum interferon-beta after radiation. After treatment with radiotherapy and ipilimumab, TCR clones that originated in tumors expanded in peripheral blood.

Material: peripheral blood, obtained from a patient treated with radiotherapy plus ipilimumab. This TCR was recovered from a human donor with non-small cell lung cancer whose response to radiotherapy plus ipilimumab could not be evaluated. Some clones in this sample may be carry-over from other donors' samples.

The CDR3 reads CASSLGEGGWNIQYF. The DNA sequence follows: TGTGCCAGCAGCTTAGGGGAGGGGGGCTGGAACATTCAGTACTTC. The rearrangement combines TRBV7-2 with TRBJ2-4; TRBD2 is a weak D gene call, 7 bases matching. As encoded in the germline V gene, CDR1 is SGHTA while CDR2 is FQGNSA. The V end loses 1 base and the J end loses 7 bases, and a stretch of 14 bases separates them. The CDR3 starts with the cysteine, ends with the phenylalanine, and has 15 residues. Solely the CDR3 DNA is kept, with 45 bases framed from the first base.